This is a list of T cell receptor beta chains from one sample in a study of T-cell memory formation after mild COVID-19. TCRdb used MiXCR to reprocess the 5' RACE reads, holding one entry per CDR3 protein. Among around 250,000 distinct CDR3 sequences listed, over 15% were seen once. Sequencing was carried out using PBMCs or a T cell subset sorted from them (not recorded which). These receptors were collected from a man younger than 35 who had mild COVID-19 (a few samples of this study predate the infection). Cell type and time point are not known. CDR3s include the opening cysteine and the closing phenylalanine or tryptophan. D genes are given only for firm matches.

.	TRBV7-2	CASSLAGTPNTEAFF
.	TRBV28	CASRIDSYGYTF
TRBD2	TRBV4-2	CASSQIGGGRTSGYYEQYF
.	TRBV7-2	CASSPLGGEAFF
.	TRBV4-3	CASSQEAGTKNIQYF
.	TRBV12-3/TRBV12-4	CASHPGYSNQPQHF
.	TRBV20-1	CSARDPAGGGGGQPQHF
.	TRBV20-1	CSARGGLRSYNEQFF
.	TRBV7-9	CASSSGDEKLFF
.	TRBV7-2	CASSSPTGMGIRGAFF
.	TRBV20-1	CSAGAERSYEQYF
TRBD1	TRBV7-3	CWPVRGMNYGYTF
.	TRBV3-1	CASSQGTHNTGELFF
TRBD2	TRBV7-8	CASTLPGGPGDEQFF
TRBD1	TRBV4-3	CASSQAAGTGPRGEKLFF
TRBD2	TRBV4-2	CASSQMRQGTSGFETQYF
.	TRBV10-3	CAISERDFEAFF
.	TRBV18	CASSPRTFSGVNTEAFF
.	TRBV28	CASSTPGAYNEQFF
.	TRBV4-1	CASSQVRGAQETQYF
TRBD1	TRBV9	CASSIGQGAGYEQYF
.	TRBV20-1	CSARDRRGPGDTQYF